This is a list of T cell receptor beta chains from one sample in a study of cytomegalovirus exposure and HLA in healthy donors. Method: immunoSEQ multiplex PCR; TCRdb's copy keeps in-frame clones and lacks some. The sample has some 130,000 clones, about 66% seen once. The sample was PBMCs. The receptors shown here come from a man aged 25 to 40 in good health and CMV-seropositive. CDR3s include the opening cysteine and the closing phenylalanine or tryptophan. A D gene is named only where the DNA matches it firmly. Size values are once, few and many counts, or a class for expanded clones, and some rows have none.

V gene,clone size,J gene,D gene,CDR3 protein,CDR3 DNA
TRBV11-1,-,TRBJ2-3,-,CASSLRFTDTQYF,TGTGCCAGCAGCTTACGGTTCACAGATACGCAGTATTTT
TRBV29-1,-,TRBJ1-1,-,CSAATAIGRRAFF,TGCAGCGCCGCGACGGCAATTGGGAGGCGAGCTTTCTTT
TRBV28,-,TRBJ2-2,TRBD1,CASSSPGQGSGELFF,TGTGCCAGCAGTTCCCCAGGACAGGGTTCCGGGGAGCTGTTTTTT
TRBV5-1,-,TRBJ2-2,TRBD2,CASSLSASGRVDTGELFF,TGCGCCAGCAGCTTGAGTGCTAGCGGGAGGGTGGACACCGGGGAGCTGTTTTTT
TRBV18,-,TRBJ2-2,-,CASSLGGGTGELFF,TGTGCCAGCTCACTCGGGGGAGGCACCGGGGAGCTGTTTTTT
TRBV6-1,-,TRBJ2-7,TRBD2,CASNPNRDYIYEQYF,TGTGCCAGCAACCCCAACCGGGACTACATTTACGAGCAGTACTTC
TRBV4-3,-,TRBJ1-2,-,CASSPTGGQINYGYTF,TGCGCCAGCAGCCCGACGGGTGGACAGATTAACTATGGCTACACCTTC
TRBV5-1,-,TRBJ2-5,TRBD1,CASSLAGGGTGPRRETQYF,TGCGCCAGCAGCTTGGCAGGAGGTGGGACAGGCCCAAGGCGGGAGACCCAGTACTTC
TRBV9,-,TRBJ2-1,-,CASSVAWTTYNEQFF,TGTGCCAGCAGCGTAGCGTGGACTACCTACAATGAGCAGTTCTTC
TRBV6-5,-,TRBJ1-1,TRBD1,CASRGQGTNTEAFF,TGTGCCAGCAGGGGACAGGGGACAAACACTGAAGCTTTCTTT
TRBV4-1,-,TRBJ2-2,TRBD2,CASSQFSQREYTGELFF,TGCGCCAGCAGCCAATTTTCCCAGCGGGAGTACACCGGGGAGCTGTTTTTT
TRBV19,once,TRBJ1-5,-,CATTPTAGNQPQHF,TGTGCCACCACCCCGACGGCGGGCAATCAGCCCCAGCATTTT
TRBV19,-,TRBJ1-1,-,CAVRDLNTEAFF,TGTGCCGTACGGGATTTGAACACTGAAGCTTTCTTT
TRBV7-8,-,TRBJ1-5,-,CASSLGPLGFNQPQHF,TGTGCCAGCAGCTTAGGTCCCTTGGGCTTCAATCAGCCCCAGCATTTT
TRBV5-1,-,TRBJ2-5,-,CASSLQQETQYF,TGCGCCAGCAGCTTGCAGCAAGAGACCCAGTACTTC
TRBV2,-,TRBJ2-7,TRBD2,CASRGNPGGEQYF,TGTGCCAGCAGGGGAAACCCGGGGGGCGAGCAGTACTTC
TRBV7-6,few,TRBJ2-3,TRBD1,CASSPRDRVEDTQYF,TGTGCCAGCAGCCCCCGGGACAGGGTTGAGGATACGCAGTATTTT
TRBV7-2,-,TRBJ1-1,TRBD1,CASSFRGRPNTEAFF,TGTGCCAGCAGCTTCAGGGGGCGTCCGAACACTGAAGCTTTCTTT
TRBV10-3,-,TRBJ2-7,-,CAISGGSRQYF,TGTGCCATCAGCGGAGGATCTCGGCAGTACTTC
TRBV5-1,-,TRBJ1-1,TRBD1,CASSLGWGQNEAFF,TGCGCCAGCAGCTTGGGGTGGGGACAGAATGAAGCTTTCTTT